This TCR beta chain originates from a study of PD-1 blockade in classical Hodgkin lymphoma. Study background: Once every 2 weeks, patients received intravenous nivolumab at 3 mg/kg. Study-wide points: After ASCT, patients who started nivolumab under 1 year later were excluded. Whereas CD4+ TCR diversity had risen significantly by C4D1, CD8+ TCR diversity had not. Relative to healthy donors, newly diagnosed patients reportedly had lower baseline TCR diversity, which was reported as lower still in relapsed/refractory patients.

The CDR3 runs 15 residues. The V gene's germline CDR1 is KGHSH and CDR2 LQKENI. Trimming removed 1 base at V and 5 bases at J, with 11 bases between. Profiled with immunoSEQ multiplex PCR; TCRdb holds only in-frame clones, not every one. The sample comprises approximately 27,000 clones, roughly 82% of which are singletons, and approximately 18% rests with the top ten. Time point given: cycle 4 day 1 (C4D1), after more than five weeks of nivolumab. Autologous stem cell transplantation was followed by relapse in every patient, and brentuximab vedotin exposure varied. For this clone: Its antigen remains unidentified.

The sequence was collected from a human donor with classical Hodgkin lymphoma. This chain connects TRBV18 to TRBJ1-4; D possibly corresponds to TRBD1 (5 bases). Sequenced here: peripheral blood mononuclear cells (PBMCs), sampled before the fourth cycle of nivolumab. This CDR3 reads CASSPRRGPNEKLFF. In DNA, the CDR3 is TGTGCCAGCTCACCACGGAGGGGACCCAATGAAAAACTGTTTTTT.